Shown below are 6 T cell receptor beta chains from a single sample sequenced in a study of memory CD4+ T cells and cytomegalovirus serostatus. Single viable CD3+CD4+CD8-CD45RO+ cells were sorted as the memory CD4+ T cells. Sequencing used immunoSEQ multiplex PCR; TCRdb keeps in-frame clones, though not all of them. The table includes 85,000 to 100,000 clones, 75% to 90% detected once. Source material: memory CD4+ T cells from blood. The receptors originated from an adult in good health and CMV-seropositive.

The chain employs TRBV15 and TRBJ1-1; D is unclear. Germline V CDR1 and CDR2: LNHNV, YYDKDF (reference sequence). Trimming removed 8 bases from V and 1 base from J, with 14 bases in between. This CDR3 region has 14 residues. CDR3 nucleotide sequence: TGTGCCACCCTTCTGGGTCGGGGGAACACTGAAGCTTTCTTT. This codes for CATLLGRGNTEAFF.

This chain joins TRBV21-1 and TRBJ1-5. TRBV21-1 has pseudogene status. This CDR3 spans 17 amino acids. CDR3 in DNA: TGTGCCAGCAGCAAAGCTTCGGGAGGAGAGAGCAATCAGCCCCAGCATTTT. It translates to CASSKASGGESNQPQHF.

J is TRBJ2-7 and V is TRBV6-1, with D possibly being TRBD1 or TRBD2 (5 bases each). Looked up from germline, CDR1 is MNHNS and CDR2 is SASEGT. This CDR3 is 14 amino acids long. Trimming pared 6 bases from V and 2 bases from J, leaving 14 bases between. The DNA for the CDR3 is TGTGCCAGCAGGATCGGGGCACAAACCTACGAGCAGTACTTC. Translated, it gives CASRIGAQTYEQYF.

The rearrangement joins TRBV28 to TRBJ2-3, with TRBD1 matching over 7 bases. After removal of 5 bases from V and 7 bases from J, the junction contained 9 bases not matched to a gene. CDR3 size: 14 residues. Germline V gives CDR1 MDHEN, CDR2 SYDVKM. The CDR3 DNA follows: TGTGCCAGCAGTGGTCCGGGACAGTCGAATACGCAGTATTTT. Protein sequence: CASSGPGQSNTQYF.

This sequence joins TRBV6-1 and TRBJ1-2; unclear D gene. Germline-derived CDR1 and CDR2 are MNHNS and SASEGT. V shed 4 bases and J shed 6 bases, with 9 bases lying between them. The CDR3 contains 12 residues. The CDR3 DNA reads as TGTGCCAGCAGTGTTCATAGGGATGGCTACACCTTC. Protein product: CASSVHRDGYTF.

V and J are TRBV2 and TRBJ2-1; 8 bases align to TRBD2. Germline V gives CDR1 SNHLY, CDR2 FYNNEI. The ends lost 4 bases at V and 9 bases at J; junction bases unmatched: 11. CDR3 length: 15 residues. The CDR3 spells CASSGVGGRFSEQFF. The CDR3 DNA reads TGTGCCAGCAGTGGCGTGGGCGGGAGGTTCAGTGAGCAGTTCTTC.